One TCR beta chain is described in this entry. Its antigen is as yet unknown. The data derive from a study of cytomegalovirus exposure and HLA in healthy donors. Study results and caveats: It was confirmed in vitro that a few of the CMV-associated chains were specific for CMV antigens. First-cohort TCR clusters tended to co-occur in the 95 to 150 validation repertoires, a later analysis found. The investigators catalogued 164 TCR beta chains as cytomegalovirus-associated.

The donors were members of the roughly 120-subject validation cohort (separate from the approximately 650-subject first cohort). Measured with immunoSEQ multiplex PCR; TCRdb has only the in-frame clones, and not every one. Of around 140,000 clones listed, approximately 86% were seen once; the top ten hold less than 5.5%. CDR1 and CDR2 from the germline V gene are MDHEN and SYDVKM. V was clipped by 5 bases and J by 2 bases, with 13 bases between them. The length of the CDR3 is 14 residues. The J gene is TRBJ2-7, the V gene TRBV28; no definite D call. Source material: PBMCs. The receptor's source is a man younger than 35 in good health and CMV-seropositive. The CDR3 DNA follows: TGTGCCAGCAGTCCCCGCCAGGTAGCCTACGAGCAGTACTTC. This codes for CASSPRQVAYEQYF.